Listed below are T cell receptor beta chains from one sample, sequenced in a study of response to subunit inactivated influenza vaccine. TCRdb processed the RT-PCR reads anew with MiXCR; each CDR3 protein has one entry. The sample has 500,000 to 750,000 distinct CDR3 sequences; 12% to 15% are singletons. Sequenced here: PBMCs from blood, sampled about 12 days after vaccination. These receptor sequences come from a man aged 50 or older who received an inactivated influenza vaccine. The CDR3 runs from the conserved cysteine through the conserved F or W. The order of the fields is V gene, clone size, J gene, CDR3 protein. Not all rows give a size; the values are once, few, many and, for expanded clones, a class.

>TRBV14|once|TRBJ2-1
CASSQFRVRSNEQFF
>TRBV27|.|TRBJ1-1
CASSLSVGGDTEAFF
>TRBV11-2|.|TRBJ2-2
CASSQRLGQLFF
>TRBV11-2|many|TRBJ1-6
CASSLDYPGRVNSPLHF
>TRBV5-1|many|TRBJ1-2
CASSLQGPDYGYTF
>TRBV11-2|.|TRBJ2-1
CASSSLHIPSPNEQFF
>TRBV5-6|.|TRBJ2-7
CASSLAMSIYEQYF
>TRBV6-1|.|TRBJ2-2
CASQSGVAGYTGELFF
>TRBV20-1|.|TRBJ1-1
CSALPGQMNTEAFF
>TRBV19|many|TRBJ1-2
CATPTRDGYTF
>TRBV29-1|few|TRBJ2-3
CSARTGSAGTDTQYF